The 22 T cell receptor beta chains presented below share a single source sample, sequenced in a study of blood T cell repertoires in COVID-19. Sequencing was performed with immunoSEQ multiplex PCR; in TCRdb, only in-frame clones are kept and a portion is missing. The table has under 200,000 clones, around 87% seen once. Sequencing was performed on peripheral blood. These receptor sequences come from a woman aged 80 or older with COVID-19, enrolled during active disease.

The chain links TRBV12-3 or TRBV12-4 to TRBJ1-2, with D unclear. V was pared by 6 bases and J by 7 bases, with 12 bases between. CDR3 length: 12 amino acids. CDR3 bases: TGTGCCAGCAGACTCGAGTTGGTTGGCTACACCTTC. It codes for CASRLELVGYTF.

The V gene is TRBV3-1 (or the pseudogene TRBV3-2), the J gene TRBJ2-1, with D possibly matching TRBD1 (6 bases). CDR1 and CDR2 (germline): LGHDT, YNNKEL (reference sequence). This CDR3 has 22 amino acids. Trimming stripped 0 bases from V and 5 bases from J, with 32 bases between. CDR3 nucleotide sequence: TGTGCCAGCAGCCAAGATCAACAGGGCTTAACAACGCCGCCGCTTAACCACAATGAGCAGTTCTTC. Protein product: CASSQDQQGLTTPPLNHNEQFF.

The chain joins TRBV5-4 to TRBJ2-3; possibly TRBD2 for D (5 bases). This CDR3 comprises 16 residues. Germline CDR1 SGHNT, CDR2 YYREEE (reference sequence). V was cut by 4 bases and J by 0 bases, with 15 bases left in between. This chain's CDR3 is CASSPRGKGSTDTQYF. CDR3 DNA sequence: TGTGCCAGCAGCCCGCGAGGGAAGGGTAGCACAGATACGCAGTATTTT.

CDR3 region: CASRRGGAGINEAFF. The CDR3 nucleotides read TGTGCCAGTAGACGTGGGGGGGCTGGCATCAATGAAGCTTTCTTT. The rearrangement joins TRBV19 to TRBJ1-1; a weak D match, TRBD1 (6 bases). Deletions cut 6 bases from V and 7 bases from J, with 21 bases between. The CDR3 length is 15 residues. CDR1 is LNHDA and CDR2 is SQIVND in the germline V gene (reference sequence).

The rearrangement links TRBV10-3 to TRBJ2-7; 8 positions match TRBD2. The CDR3 spans 14 residues. The V gene's germline CDR1 is ENHRY and CDR2 SYGVKD. V gave up 6 bases and J gave up 4 bases; unmatched junction bases: 8. The CDR3 DNA follows: TGTGCCATCAGATTGGGAGCGGGAGTGTACGAGCAGTACTTC. This codes for CAIRLGAGVYEQYF.

This chain connects TRBV5-1 to TRBJ1-3; the D is unclear. Germline assignment: CDR1 SGHRS and CDR2 YFSETQ. Deletions cut 3 bases from V and 2 bases from J, with 12 bases between. This CDR3 has 15 residues. CDR3 in DNA: TGCGCCAGCAGCTCCCGGGAGGGAGCTGGAAACACCATATATTTT. Its protein product is CASSSREGAGNTIYF.

The J gene is TRBJ2-7, the V gene TRBV7-9, with a weak D call TRBD2 (5 bases). The CDR3 extends over 13 amino acids. V lost 3 bases and J lost 5, with 11 bases in between. Germline V lookup: CDR1 SEHNR, CDR2 FQNEAQ (reference sequence). CDR3 amino acids: CASSFRGGHEQYF. The DNA for the CDR3 is TGTGCCAGCAGCTTTCGAGGAGGCCACGAGCAGTACTTC. The full variable domain, rest sourced from reference TRBV7-9 and TRBJ2-7, is DTGVSQNPRHKITKRGQNVTFRCDPISEHNRLYWYRQTLGQGPEFLTYFQNEAQLEKSRLLSDRFSAERPKGSFSTLEIQRTEQGDSAMYLCASSFRGGHEQYFGPGTRLTVT.

The gene calls are TRBV28 and TRBJ1-3; no clear D gene. The CDR3 covers 12 residues. Germline V CDR1 and CDR2: MDHEN, SYDVKM. V lost 8 bases to trimming and J lost 2 bases, with 7 bases between them. The CDR3 nucleotides are TGTGCCAGCGGGCAGGCTGGAAACACCATATATTTT. Protein: CASGQAGNTIYF.

This chain connects TRBV6-5 to TRBJ1-2; D remains unclear. Deletions cut 4 bases from V and 0 bases from J, with 15 bases between. The CDR3 has 16 amino acids. Germline CDR1 and CDR2: MNHEY and SVGAGI. The CDR3 spells CASSSGLGRANYGYTF. The CDR3 DNA is TGTGCCAGCAGTTCGGGTCTTGGGAGAGCTAACTATGGCTACACCTTC.

This clone was counted once. This chain links TRBV7-9 with TRBJ1-4; D is unclear. The V and J ends lost 5 bases and 5 bases respectively, with 18 bases between them. The CDR3 is made up of 16 amino acids. CDR1 is SEHNR, CDR2 FQNEAQ, per germline (reference sequence). In DNA form, the CDR3 reads TGTGCCAGCAGCCGGGGATCCGGCAGCATCAATGAAAAACTGTTTTTT. Translating gives CASSRGSGSINEKLFF.

The J gene is TRBJ1-6, the V gene TRBV7-2, with 7 bases matching TRBD1. V gave up 4 bases and J gave up 7 bases; unmatched junction bases: 13. Germline V gene lookup returns CDR1 SGHTA and CDR2 FQGNSA. The CDR3 contains 17 residues. The CDR3 nucleotides read TGTGCCAGCAGCTCCATCGGCGAAGGGGGCGGAAATTCACCCCTCCACTTT. Translated, it gives CASSSIGEGGGNSPLHF. Full variable domain (missing parts from reference TRBV7-2 and TRBJ1-6): GAGVSQSPSNKVTEKGKDVELRCDPISGHTALYWYRQSLGQGLEFLIYFQGNSAPDKSGLPSDRFSAERTGGSVSTLTIQRTQQEDSAVYLCASSSIGEGGGNSPLHFGNGTRLTVT.

This clone was recorded once. The chain employs TRBV18 and TRBJ1-4; D might be TRBD1 (5 bases). Trimming took off 4 bases at V and 0 bases at J, with 12 bases between the two ends. This CDR3 has 16 amino acids. Germline values: CDR1 KGHSH, CDR2 LQKENI. DNA of the CDR3: TGTGCCAGCTCACTGTCGCAGGGTTCAACTAATGAAAAACTGTTTTTT. It is translated as CASSLSQGSTNEKLFF.

This rearrangement joins TRBV7-3 to TRBJ2-1; D might be TRBD1 (6 bases). The CDR3 extends over 14 amino acids. The V gene lost 5 bases and the J gene lost 10 bases, with 18 bases spanning the gap. From germline, CDR1 is SGHTA and CDR2 FQGTGA. CDR3 protein: CASSPSGGRGEQFF. In DNA, the CDR3 is TGTGCCAGCAGCCCAAGTGGGGGCCGCGGAGAGCAGTTCTTC.

The chain links TRBV6-5 to TRBJ1-1, with D unresolved. V was clipped by 5 bases and J by 6 bases, with 16 bases between them. This CDR3 comprises 14 residues. Per the germline V gene, CDR1 is MNHEY and CDR2 is SVGAGI. CDR3 amino acids: CASSPRYELAEAFF. Written as DNA, the CDR3 is TGTGCCAGCAGTCCACGGTACGAACTCGCTGAAGCTTTCTTT.

The chain employs TRBV3-1 (or the pseudogene TRBV3-2) and TRBJ1-1; 7 bases match TRBD1. The CDR3 runs to 12 residues. V gave up 4 bases and J gave up 11 bases; unmatched junction bases: 7. The germline CDR1 and CDR2 sequences are LGHDT and YNNKEL (reference sequence). The CDR3 loop is CASSPQGEMAFF. The CDR3 DNA sequence: TGTGCCAGCAGCCCTCAGGGGGAGATGGCTTTCTTT.

The chain links TRBV11-2 to TRBJ1-3, with D unclear. V lost 0 bases to trimming and J lost 1 base, with 4 bases between them. Germline V gene data show CDR1 as SGHAT and CDR2 as FQNNGV. The CDR3 is 14 residues long. CDR3 loop: CASSLDRSGNTIYF. The CDR3, as DNA: TGTGCCAGCAGCTTAGACAGGTCTGGAAACACCATATATTTT.

Comment on this clone: Other DNA sequences in the same sample also yield this CDR3. This chain connects TRBV7-2 to TRBJ1-1; the match to TRBD1 covers 7 bases. The V and J ends lost 3 bases and 2 bases, in that order; junction bases with no gene match: 3. The CDR3 is 14 amino acids. Germline values: CDR1 SGHTA, CDR2 FQGNSA. The CDR3 nucleotides are TGTGCCAGCAGCTTCCGACAGGGTAACACTGAAGCTTTCTTT. Protein: CASSFRQGNTEAFF. Complete variable domain (other parts from reference TRBV7-2 and TRBJ1-1): GAGVSQSPSNKVTEKGKDVELRCDPISGHTALYWYRQSLGQGLEFLIYFQGNSAPDKSGLPSDRFSAERTGGSVSTLTIQRTQQEDSAVYLCASSFRQGNTEAFFGQGTRLTVV.

The rearrangement uses TRBV19 and TRBJ2-2, with D possibly being TRBD1 (6 bases). From germline, CDR1 is LNHDA and CDR2 SQIVND (reference sequence). The CDR3 extends over 15 amino acids. Deletions cut 5 bases from V and 4 bases from J, with 14 bases between. The DNA for the CDR3 is TGTGCCAGTAGTCCCCGTTCAGGGGCCACCGGGGAGCTGTTTTTT. Amino acids: CASSPRSGATGELFF.

V and J are TRBV6-5 and TRBJ2-7, with D possibly TRBD2 on 5 matching bases. The germline gives CDR1 MNHEY, CDR2 SVGAGI. This CDR3 is 16 amino acids long. Trimming pared 0 bases from V and 2 bases from J, leaving 14 bases between. CDR3 in amino acids: CASSYSALAGAYEQYF. The CDR3 nucleotides are TGTGCCAGCAGTTACTCGGCTTTGGCGGGTGCCTACGAGCAGTACTTC.

The chain combines TRBV7-8 with TRBJ2-3; D might be TRBD2 (5 bases). This CDR3 contains 14 residues. Trimming cost V 5 bases and J 4 bases, with 13 bases left between them. Germline assignment: CDR1 SGHVS and CDR2 FQNEAQ. Here the CDR3 reads CASSPRGRADTQYF. DNA for the CDR3: TGTGCCAGCAGCCCACGAGGGCGGGCAGATACGCAGTATTTT.

The V call is TRBV25-1, the J call TRBJ1-2, with a tentative D call TRBD1 (5 bases). The CDR3 is made up of 16 amino acids. V gave up 1 base and J gave up 6 bases, with 18 bases separating them. The germline V gene encodes CDR1 MGHDK and CDR2 SYGVNS. CDR3 DNA: TGTGCCAGCAGTGAATTTGGGTTGCAGGGAGGTAATGGCTACACCTTC. Protein sequence: CASSEFGLQGGNGYTF.

This sequence joins TRBV7-3 and TRBJ2-5; TRBD2 agrees at 12 bases. V shed 0 bases and J 5 bases; nucleotides not matched to a gene: 4. This CDR3 comprises 16 residues. Germline V gene sequence: CDR1 SGHTA, CDR2 FQGTGA. The CDR3 coding sequence is TGTGCCAGCAGCTTAACCCGGACTAGCGGGAAGGAGACCCAGTACTTC. Protein: CASSLTRTSGKETQYF.